This T cell receptor (beta chain) was recovered during a study of blood T cell repertoires in COVID-19 (dated by TCRdb to 2020 to 2022). In terms of the full investigation: Collaborator samples came from the United States, Italy and Spain and covered acute and convalescent phases of COVID-19. The prospective study material was composed of cDNA or gDNA derived from T cells, B-cell-depleted T cells, or PBMCs. Subjects who had been exposed to COVID-19, were actively infected with it, or had recovered from it provided the deeply sampled blood TCRbeta repertoires that made up the dataset. The repertoires were released in a freely available public database meant as a resource for research on the immune response to SARS-CoV-2. The samples were drawn from two sources: the first 160 participants of the ongoing ImmuneRACE study, and 1,200 or so subjects contributed by 6 global collaborators. Sample metadata almost always included a de-identified subject ID, COVID-19 status, age in years and sex. Where available, HLA class I and class II types were taken from metadata supplied by the sample provider and were not determined by assay-based typing.

General study outcomes and caveats: How much clinical and demographic metadata was included differed by source and by participant, and the metadata was provided uncurated.

From cysteine to phenylalanine, the CDR3 is 16 amino acids long. The only DNA kept is the CDR3, 48 bases in frame from the first base. CDR1 SGHTA and CDR2 FQGNSA are derived from the germline V gene. V drops 4 bases and J drops 8 bases, leaving 23 bases in between. Details on this clone: The antigen this receptor binds is unknown. The input lacks base qualities; no much larger clone sits a single base away.

The immunoSEQ Assay, a bias-controlled multiplex PCR, was used to amplify TCRbeta CDR3 regions from genomic DNA. As for how the authors treated the data: The number of nucleated cells in each sample was estimated by amplification of reference gene primers within the assay. To quantify the absolute abundance of each unique TCRbeta CDR3 rearrangement, sequence reads were collapsed and filtered. Productive Simpson clonality was computed per sample as the square root of Simpson's diversity index over productive rearrangements. What TCRdb holds here is the immuneACCESS table cut down to in-frame rearrangements. Part of the clones is not present; checked against another copy, under half of the missing clones reflect an unresolved V gene, and the others are unexplained. D and trimming were read from the DNA, whereas the V and J calls and clone size are those reported in that table. A total of 130,000 to 150,000 clones appear in this sample, 70% to 90% of them only once. The leading ten clones occupy around 8% of the sample.

One collaborating source in Seattle enrolled patients during active infection and followed them longitudinally through the course of disease. Each collaborating institution followed its own protocols to collect whole blood in K2EDTA tubes. Collaborator samples were shipped for TCRbeta analysis as frozen whole blood, isolated PBMCs, or DNA extracted from either sample type. The TCR comes from a woman aged 55-69 years with COVID-19, enrolled during active disease. The sequence joins TRBV7-2 to TRBJ1-2; possibly the D gene is TRBD1, per 6 matching bases. Sequences were obtained from peripheral blood. The CDR3 reads CASSSRRGTLSEGYTF. The nucleotide sequence is TGTGCCAGCAGCTCGCGCAGGGGTACGCTGTCGGAAGGCTACACCTTC.